This T cell receptor (beta chain) was profiled in a study of blood T cell repertoires in COVID-19. Overall study: COVID-19 samples, acute and convalescent, were from the United States, Italy and Spain. Sample material is recorded as cDNA or gDNA derived from T cells, B-cell-depleted T cells, or PBMCs.

Under the authors' procedure: Nucleated cell number was recorded as an estimate derived from reference gene primer amplification. Generated by immunoSEQ multiplex PCR, the TCRdb table keeps only in-frame clones and is missing some. The D gene and trimming were derived from the DNA, and the V and J assignments and clone size from that table. The table has 300,000 to 400,000 clones, about 83% seen once; the top ten hold 2.5% to 3.5%. The germline V gene has CDR1 MNHEY and CDR2 SMNVEV (reference sequence). The trim removed 7 bases at V and 6 bases at J, leaving 17 bases unmatched. The CDR3 is 18 residues long.

The chain is built from TRBV27 and TRBJ2-1; 11 bases align to TRBD2. Sequenced sample: peripheral blood. This receptor was obtained from a man aged 30 to 45 with active or convalescent COVID-19. The CDR3 here is CASTPGLAGLKGGNEQFF. CDR3 nucleotides: TGTGCCAGCACCCCAGGACTAGCGGGCCTCAAGGGGGGCAATGAGCAGTTCTTC.